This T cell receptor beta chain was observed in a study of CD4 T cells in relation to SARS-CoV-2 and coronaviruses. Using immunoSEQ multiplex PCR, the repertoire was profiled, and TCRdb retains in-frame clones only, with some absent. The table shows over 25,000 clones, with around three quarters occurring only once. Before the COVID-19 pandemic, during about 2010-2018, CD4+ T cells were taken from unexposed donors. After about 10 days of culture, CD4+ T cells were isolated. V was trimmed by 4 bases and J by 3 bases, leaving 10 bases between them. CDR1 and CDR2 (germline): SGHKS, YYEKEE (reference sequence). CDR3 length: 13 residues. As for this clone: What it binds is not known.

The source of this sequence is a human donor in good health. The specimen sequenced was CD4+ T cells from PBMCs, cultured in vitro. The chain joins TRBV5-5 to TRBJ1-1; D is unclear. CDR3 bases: TGTGCCAGCAGCACCCAGGTGGACACTGAAGCTTTCTTT. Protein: CASSTQVDTEAFF.